The T cell receptor beta chain under discussion was sequenced for a study of T cell responses to AZD1222 COVID-19 vaccine. As concerns this clone: Its antigen is undetermined.

Study conclusions and caveats: Donors were largely white British and mainly female; clonal diversity was possibly underestimated.

The CDR3 totals 14 residues. Per germline, CDR1 SGHTA and CDR2 FQGNSA. The junction had 5 bases not matched to a gene; V was cut back by 5 bases and J by 5 bases. Sequencing was performed with immunoSEQ multiplex PCR; in TCRdb, only in-frame clones are kept and a portion is missing. The table has roughly 120,000 clones, about 90% seen once. Sequencing used peripheral blood, obtained on day 0 of AZD1222 vaccination. This TCR was recovered from an adult in good health. This sequence joins TRBV7-2 and TRBJ2-3; TRBD1 matches at 9 bases. The CDR3 DNA reads TGTGCCAGCAGCCCTACAGGGGGCGTAGATACGCAGTATTTT. Translated, it gives CASSPTGGVDTQYF.